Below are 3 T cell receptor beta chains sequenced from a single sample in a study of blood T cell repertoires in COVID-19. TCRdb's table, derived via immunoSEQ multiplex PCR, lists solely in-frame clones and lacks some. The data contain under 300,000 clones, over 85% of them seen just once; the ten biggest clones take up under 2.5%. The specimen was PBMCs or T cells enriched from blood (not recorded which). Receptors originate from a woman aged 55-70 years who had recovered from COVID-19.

The CDR3 DNA sequence: TGTGCCAGTGCCGCAGACAGGGCGGGGACAGATACGCAGTATTTT. Translation: CASAADRAGTDTQYF. The gene calls are TRBV19 and TRBJ2-3, with D tentatively TRBD1 (7 bases). The V gene lost 8 bases and the J gene lost 3 bases, with 18 bases spanning the gap. The germline gives CDR1 LNHDA, CDR2 SQIVND (reference sequence). CDR3 length: 15 amino acids.

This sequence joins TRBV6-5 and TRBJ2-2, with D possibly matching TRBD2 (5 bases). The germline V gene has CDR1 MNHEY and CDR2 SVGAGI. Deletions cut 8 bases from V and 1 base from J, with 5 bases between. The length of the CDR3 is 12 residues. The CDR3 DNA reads TGTGCCAGCCGGGGGAACACCGGGGAGCTGTTTTTT. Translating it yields CASRGNTGELFF.

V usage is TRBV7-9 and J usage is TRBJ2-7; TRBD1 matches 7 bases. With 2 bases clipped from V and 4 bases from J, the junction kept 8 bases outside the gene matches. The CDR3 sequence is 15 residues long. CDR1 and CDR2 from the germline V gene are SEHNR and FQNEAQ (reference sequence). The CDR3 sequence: CASSLSGDRFYEQYF. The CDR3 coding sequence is TGTGCCAGCAGCTTATCTGGGGACAGATTTTACGAGCAGTACTTC. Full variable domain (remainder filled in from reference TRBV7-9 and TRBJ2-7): DTGVSQNPRHKITKRGQNVTFRCDPISEHNRLYWYRQTLGQGPEFLTYFQNEAQLEKSRLLSDRFSAERPKGSFSTLEIQRTEQGDSAMYLCASSLSGDRFYEQYFGPGTRLTVT.